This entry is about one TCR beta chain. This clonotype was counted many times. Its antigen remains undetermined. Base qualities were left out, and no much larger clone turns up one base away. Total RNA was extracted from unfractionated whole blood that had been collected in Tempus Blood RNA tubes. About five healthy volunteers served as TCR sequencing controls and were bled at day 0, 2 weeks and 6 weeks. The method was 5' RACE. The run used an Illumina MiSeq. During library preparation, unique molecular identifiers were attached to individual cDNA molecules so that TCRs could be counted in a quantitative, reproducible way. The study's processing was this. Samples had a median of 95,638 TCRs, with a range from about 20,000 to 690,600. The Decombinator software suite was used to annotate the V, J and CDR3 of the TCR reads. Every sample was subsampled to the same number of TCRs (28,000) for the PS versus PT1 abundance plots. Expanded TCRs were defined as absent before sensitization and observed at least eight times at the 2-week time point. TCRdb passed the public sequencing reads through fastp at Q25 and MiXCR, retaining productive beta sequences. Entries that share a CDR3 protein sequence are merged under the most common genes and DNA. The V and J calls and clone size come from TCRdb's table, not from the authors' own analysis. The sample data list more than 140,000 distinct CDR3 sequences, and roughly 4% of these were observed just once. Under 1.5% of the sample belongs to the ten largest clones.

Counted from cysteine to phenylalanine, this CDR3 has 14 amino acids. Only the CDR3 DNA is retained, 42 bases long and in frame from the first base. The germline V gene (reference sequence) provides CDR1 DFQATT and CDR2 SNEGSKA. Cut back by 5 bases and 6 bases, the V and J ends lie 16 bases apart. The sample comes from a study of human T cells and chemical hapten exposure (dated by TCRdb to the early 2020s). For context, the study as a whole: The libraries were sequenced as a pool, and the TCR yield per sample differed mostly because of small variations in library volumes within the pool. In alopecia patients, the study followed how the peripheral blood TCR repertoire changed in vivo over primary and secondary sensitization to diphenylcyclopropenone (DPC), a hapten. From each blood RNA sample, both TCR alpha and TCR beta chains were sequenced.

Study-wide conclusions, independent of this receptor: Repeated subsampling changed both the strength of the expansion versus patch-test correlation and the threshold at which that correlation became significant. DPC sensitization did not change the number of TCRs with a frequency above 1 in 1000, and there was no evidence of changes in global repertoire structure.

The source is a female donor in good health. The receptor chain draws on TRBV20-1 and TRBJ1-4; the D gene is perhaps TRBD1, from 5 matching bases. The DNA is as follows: TGCAGTGCTTCCCGGGGAGGGGCGGATGAAAAACTGTTTTTT. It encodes CSASRGGADEKLFF.